This TCR beta chain was profiled in a study of identical twins. There are 13 residues in the CDR3. Trimming cost V 8 bases and J 4 bases, with 14 bases left between them. Germline V lookup: CDR1 ENHRY, CDR2 SYGVKD. MiXCR, applied by TCRdb to the 5' RACE reads, yields one record per CDR3 protein. The profile shows fewer than 350,000 distinct CDR3 sequences, about 8% of them singletons. Study-wide points: Monozygotic twins shared more out-of-frame TCR alpha than recombination models predicted. Insertion counts were lower in abundant cord blood beta clonotypes, a trend that memory repertoires did not show. Cross-sectional statistics underpinned the conclusions; the same donors were not followed. Researchers reported weaker excess twin sharing in beta out-of-frame sequences.

In its sample, this clonotype was seen many times. Its specificity is unknown. Another study also made use of these data, one on yellow fever vaccine responses in identical twins.

The clonotype comes from a woman aged 18-29 years in good health. The chain combines TRBV10-3 with TRBJ1-2; D is possibly TRBD1 (6 bases). Sequencing used memory (CD45RO+) T cells sorted from blood. The CDR3 DNA reads TGTGCCATCCTACAGGGCCAGGGCTATGGCTACACCTTC. This sequence encodes CAILQGQGYGYTF.